This T cell receptor beta chain was sequenced during a study of T-cell memory formation after mild COVID-19 (dated by TCRdb to the early 2020s). Background for the entire study: Most TCR sequence clusters were specific to one of the two donors. Longitudinal TCRalpha and TCRbeta repertoire sequencing tracked T-cell clones expanding and contracting after mild COVID-19 in a couple of donors. Two young, previously healthy adult volunteers, one female and one male, were included in the cohort. Here is what the overall study found, with its caveats: Contracting CD4+ clones appeared mostly in the CM and EM memory subsets, whereas CD8+ clones were enriched in EMRA. Some responding clones were detected in pre-infection memory, which suggested that pre-existing cross-reactive memory T cells had joined the SARS-CoV-2 response. The second-wave clones that peaked on day 37 were not confirmed to be SARS-CoV-2 specific. Clones contracting from day 15 to 85 had balanced CD4/CD8 phenotypes, while a second wave expanding from day 15 to 37 was biased towards CD4+. The study included only a couple of mild cases, and larger cohorts that include severe cases with pre-infection samples were judged to be necessary.

Ficoll-Paque density gradient centrifugation was used to isolate PBMCs. Sequencing took place on an Illumina NovaSeq 6000. TCRalpha and TCRbeta cDNA libraries were constructed by 5'RACE with constant-segment primers, with sample barcodes and unique molecular identifiers being introduced. RNA was extracted from every sample with Trizol reagent. Amplification of the libraries took two PCR steps, and the second step added a second sample barcode plus Illumina TruSeq adapters. Libraries were sequenced on an Illumina NovaSeq with 2 x 150 bp paired-end reads. Concerning the study's data processing: With migec v1.2.7, reads were demultiplexed and then collapsed into UMI-guided consensus sequences. Using mixcr v2.1.11, the UMI consensuses were aligned to TRA and TRB V and J templates and assembled into clonotypes. Clonotypes were classified as expanded or contracted when called significant by both edgeR and NoisET, with noise models trained on biological replicates. edgeR calls used a false discovery rate-adjusted p below 0.01 and a log2 fold-change threshold of 1. As an exploratory analysis of dynamics, max-normalized trajectories of the 1000 most abundant clonotypes were examined by PCA with hierarchical clustering. Separately sequenced CD4+ and CD8+ repertoires were used to assign the CD4 or CD8 phenotype of responding clones. The raw public data were reprocessed by TCRdb itself: fastp quality trimming at Q25, MiXCR clonotype calling, in-frame beta chains only. CDR3 protein sequences are deduplicated, and each keeps its most common genes and DNA. Here the V and J calls rest on TCRdb's processing, not on the authors' analysis. Counted in this sample were 110,000 or so distinct CDR3 sequences; approximately 21% of them appeared once. The ten largest make up about two fifths of the sample.

On this clonotype: What antigen it recognizes has not been identified. No much larger clone exists at a distance of one base, and base qualities are not known.

The clonotype originates from a man aged 18 to 35 who had mild COVID-19 (a few samples of this study predate the infection). The sample titles of this study are shuffled in the database, so cell type and time point are left out; the donor was told from shared clones. Sequenced input: PBMCs or a T cell subset sorted from them (not recorded which).

The CDR3 sequence is CANSLGAGNEQFF. The nucleotides read TGTGCCAATAGTTTGGGGGCGGGGAATGAGCAGTTCTTC. The rearranged segments are TRBV12-3 or TRBV12-4 and TRBJ2-1; the D segment is perhaps TRBD1 or TRBD2, each sharing 6 matched bases. There are 13 amino acids in the CDR3, from cysteine to phenylalanine inclusive. Solely the CDR3 DNA is kept, with 39 bases framed from the first base. The germline ends are 17 bases apart after V is trimmed by 10 bases and J by 7 bases.